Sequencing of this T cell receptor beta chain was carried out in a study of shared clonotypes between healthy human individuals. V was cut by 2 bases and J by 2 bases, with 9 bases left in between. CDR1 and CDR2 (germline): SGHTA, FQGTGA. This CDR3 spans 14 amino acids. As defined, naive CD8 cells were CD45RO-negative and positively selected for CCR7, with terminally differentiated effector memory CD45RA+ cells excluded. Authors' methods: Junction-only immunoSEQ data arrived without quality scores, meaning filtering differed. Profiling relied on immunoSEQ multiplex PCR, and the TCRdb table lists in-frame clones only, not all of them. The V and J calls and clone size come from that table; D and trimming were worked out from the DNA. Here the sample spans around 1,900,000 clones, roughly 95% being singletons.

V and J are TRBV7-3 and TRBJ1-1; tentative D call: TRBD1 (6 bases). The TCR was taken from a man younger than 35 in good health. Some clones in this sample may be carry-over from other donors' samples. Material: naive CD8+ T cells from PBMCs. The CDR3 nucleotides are TGTGCCAGCAGCTTAGCAGGGGCAAACACTGAAGCTTTCTTT. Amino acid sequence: CASSLAGANTEAFF.